These 2 T cell receptor beta chains share one sample of origin, sequenced in a study of cytomegalovirus exposure and HLA in healthy donors. 13 Jbeta primers and 60 Vbeta primers were used for the PCR. Clones were read by immunoSEQ multiplex PCR, and TCRdb kept only the in-frame ones, dropping some. The sample has approximately 200,000 clones, around 80% seen once; the top ten hold approximately 4%. What was sequenced was PBMCs. These TCRs come from a woman in her twenties or thirties in good health and CMV-seropositive.

This clone showed up just a few times. The V call is TRBV4-1, the J call TRBJ2-5; 10 bases match TRBD2. CDR3 length equals 19 residues. The trim removed 0 bases at V and 0 bases at J, leaving 10 bases unmatched. The germline CDR1 and CDR2 sequences are MGHRA and YSYEKL. CDR3 in DNA: TGCGCCAGCAGCCAAGATCAAGGAGCGGGGGGGCAGTACCAAGAGACCCAGTACTTC. This encodes CASSQDQGAGGQYQETQYF.

The V call is TRBV7-2, the J call TRBJ2-3; 14 bases line up with TRBD2. Trimming at V came to 6 bases and at J to 2 bases, leaving 4 bases not matched to a gene. Looked up from germline, CDR1 is SGHTA and CDR2 is FQGNSA. This CDR3 region has 16 residues. The CDR3 protein is CASSRLAGGNTDTQYF. CDR3 in DNA: TGTGCCAGCAGTCGACTAGCGGGGGGGAACACAGATACGCAGTATTTT.